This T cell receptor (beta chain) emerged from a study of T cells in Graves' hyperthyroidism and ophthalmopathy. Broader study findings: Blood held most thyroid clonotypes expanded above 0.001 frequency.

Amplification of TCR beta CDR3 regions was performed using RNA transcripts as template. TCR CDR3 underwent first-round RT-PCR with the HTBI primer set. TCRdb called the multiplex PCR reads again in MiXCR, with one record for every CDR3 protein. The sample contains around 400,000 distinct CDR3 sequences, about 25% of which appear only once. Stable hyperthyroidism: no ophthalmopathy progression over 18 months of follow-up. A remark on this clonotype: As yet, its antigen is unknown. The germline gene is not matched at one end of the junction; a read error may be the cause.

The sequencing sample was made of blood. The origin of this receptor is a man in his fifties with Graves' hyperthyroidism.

This CDR3 reads CASSEAHRDWGDF. The CDR3 coding sequence is TGTGCCAGCAGTGAAGCGCACCGGGACTGGGGGGACTTC. The rearrangement links TRBV2 to TRBJ2-5, with D possibly being TRBD2 (6 bases). This CDR3 has 13 amino acids. The germline CDR1 and CDR2 sequences are SNHLY and FYNNEI. The full variable domain, its missing parts supplied by reference TRBV2 and TRBJ2-5, is EPEVTQTPSHQVTQMGQEVILRCVPISNHLYFYWYRQILGQKVEFLVSFYNNEISEKSEIFDDQFSVERPDGSNFTLKIRSTKLEDSAMYFCASSEAHRDWGDFGPGTRLLVL.